This is a list of T cell receptor beta chains from one sample in a study of PD-L1 blockade in urothelial cancer. Method: immunoSEQ multiplex PCR; TCRdb's copy keeps in-frame clones and lacks some. The sample holds more than 40,000 clones, around 82% seen once. Specimen: PBMCs, collected around atezolizumab (anti-PD-L1) treatment. The origin of the receptors is a man between 60 and 70 years old with urothelial cancer. The CDR3 runs from the conserved cysteine through the conserved F or W. The D gene is left open where the match is weak. Only part of the rows carry a size: once, few, many, or a class if the clone is expanded.

D gene: TRBD1; J gene: TRBJ2-5; V gene: TRBV6-5; CDR3 length: 16; clone size: -; CDR3 DNA: TGTGCCAGCAGTTATTTAAAGGACAGGGGGCAAGAGACCCAGTACTTC; CDR3 protein: CASSYLKDRGQETQYF
D gene: -; J gene: TRBJ2-7; V gene: TRBV9; CDR3 length: 14; clone size: -; CDR3 DNA: TGTGCCAGCAGCGTAACGGTTAGCTCCTACGAGCAGTACTTC; CDR3 protein: CASSVTVSSYEQYF
D gene: TRBD1; J gene: TRBJ1-1; V gene: TRBV5-1; CDR3 length: 17; clone size: -; CDR3 DNA: TGCGCCAGCAGCTTGGGATTCCCGAGGGGGCCTAACACTGAAGCTTTCTTT; CDR3 protein: CASSLGFPRGPNTEAFF
D gene: TRBD1; J gene: TRBJ2-7; V gene: TRBV4-2; CDR3 length: 18; clone size: -; CDR3 DNA: TGTGCCAGCAGCCAAGATGCTTGGAGGGACAGGGGGGGTGGAGAGCAGTACTTC; CDR3 protein: CASSQDAWRDRGGGEQYF
D gene: TRBD2; J gene: TRBJ2-1; V gene: TRBV29-1; CDR3 length: 13; clone size: once; CDR3 DNA: TGCAGCGGGAGAGCGGGGGGGTACAATGAGCAGTTCTTC; CDR3 protein: CSGRAGGYNEQFF
D gene: TRBD2; J gene: TRBJ2-1; V gene: TRBV6-5; CDR3 length: 15; clone size: -; CDR3 DNA: TGTGCCAGCAGTTACTCCACTAGCGGGGGCTATGAGCAGTTCTTC; CDR3 protein: CASSYSTSGGYEQFF
D gene: TRBD1; J gene: TRBJ1-2; V gene: TRBV27; CDR3 length: 14; clone size: -; CDR3 DNA: TGTGCCAGCAGTCCCCGTACAGGGGGGAACGGCTACACCTTC; CDR3 protein: CASSPRTGGNGYTF
D gene: TRBD2; J gene: TRBJ2-1; V gene: TRBV11-2; CDR3 length: 16; clone size: -; CDR3 DNA: TGTGCCAGTCGATCACTAGCGGGGGGGATCAACAATGAGCAGTTCTTC; CDR3 protein: CASRSLAGGINNEQFF
D gene: TRBD1; J gene: TRBJ1-1; V gene: TRBV19; CDR3 length: 15; clone size: -; CDR3 DNA: TGTGCCAGTAGTAGCAATGACAGGGTGAACACTGAAGCTTTCTTT; CDR3 protein: CASSSNDRVNTEAFF
D gene: TRBD1; J gene: TRBJ1-2; V gene: TRBV7-9; CDR3 length: 14; clone size: -; CDR3 DNA: TGTGCCAGCAGCCCGCGACAGGGTTCGGGAGGCTACACCTTC; CDR3 protein: CASSPRQGSGGYTF
D gene: TRBD1; J gene: TRBJ2-7; V gene: TRBV27; CDR3 length: 16; clone size: -; CDR3 DNA: TGTGCCAGCAGTACCCGGGACAGGGTTGGGGATTACGAGCAGTACTTC; CDR3 protein: CASSTRDRVGDYEQYF
D gene: -; J gene: TRBJ1-4; V gene: TRBV2; CDR3 length: 12; clone size: -; CDR3 DNA: TGTGCCAGCAGTGTCGGGTGGGAAAAACTGTTTTTT; CDR3 protein: CASSVGWEKLFF
D gene: TRBD1; J gene: TRBJ1-5; V gene: TRBV5-8; CDR3 length: 15; clone size: -; CDR3 DNA: TGTGCCAGCAGCTTGGGGCAGGGGGTGGATCAGCCCCAGCATTTT; CDR3 protein: CASSLGQGVDQPQHF
D gene: -; J gene: TRBJ2-2; V gene: TRBV9; CDR3 length: 16; clone size: few; CDR3 DNA: TGTGCCAGCAGCGCGGCGGGACCACTGGAGGCCGGGGAGCTGTTTTTT; CDR3 protein: CASSAAGPLEAGELFF
D gene: -; J gene: TRBJ2-1; V gene: TRBV5-4; CDR3 length: 12; clone size: -; CDR3 DNA: TGTGCCAGCAGCCTCCGGTTTCGGGAGCAGTTCTTC; CDR3 protein: CASSLRFREQFF
D gene: -; J gene: TRBJ2-3; V gene: TRBV6-4; CDR3 length: 15; clone size: -; CDR3 DNA: TGTGCCAGCAGTGTCACCGCTTGGGCCACAGATACGCAGTATTTT; CDR3 protein: CASSVTAWATDTQYF
D gene: TRBD2; J gene: TRBJ2-3; V gene: TRBV5-1; CDR3 length: 15; clone size: -; CDR3 DNA: TGCGCCAGCTCACAGGACCGGGGGGACACAGATACGCAGTATTTT; CDR3 protein: CASSQDRGDTDTQYF
D gene: -; J gene: TRBJ2-5; V gene: TRBV2; CDR3 length: 17; clone size: -; CDR3 DNA: TGTGCCAGCAGTGAAGCGATCCTAGCGAGATACCAAGAGACCCAGTACTTC; CDR3 protein: CASSEAILARYQETQYF
D gene: -; J gene: TRBJ1-5; V gene: TRBV18; CDR3 length: 14; clone size: -; CDR3 DNA: TGTGCCAGCTCAGAGGGGGACGGCAATCAGCCCCAGCATTTT; CDR3 protein: CASSEGDGNQPQHF
D gene: -; J gene: TRBJ1-5; V gene: TRBV10-3; CDR3 length: 15; clone size: -; CDR3 DNA: TGTGCCATCAGTGATCCGGGTTTAGAGAATCAGCCCCAGCATTTT; CDR3 protein: CAISDPGLENQPQHF
D gene: TRBD2; J gene: TRBJ2-1; V gene: TRBV28; CDR3 length: 17; clone size: -; CDR3 DNA: TGTGCCAGCAGTTCCGGGACTAGCGGGGGGGCAAACAATGAGCAGTTCTTC; CDR3 protein: CASSSGTSGGANNEQFF
D gene: TRBD1; J gene: TRBJ2-6; V gene: TRBV15; CDR3 length: 17; clone size: -; CDR3 DNA: TGTGCCACCAGCAGGGACAGGTTTTCCTCTGGGGCCAACGTCCTGACTTTC; CDR3 protein: CATSRDRFSSGANVLTF
D gene: -; J gene: TRBJ1-3; V gene: TRBV10-3; CDR3 length: 11; clone size: -; CDR3 DNA: TGTGCCACGTCTTCTGGAAACACCATATATTTT; CDR3 protein: CATSSGNTIYF
D gene: TRBD1; J gene: TRBJ2-7; V gene: TRBV5-1; CDR3 length: 16; clone size: -; CDR3 DNA: TGCGCCAGCAGCAAGACGGGACAGGGGCCCTATTACGAGCAGTACTTC; CDR3 protein: CASSKTGQGPYYEQYF
D gene: -; J gene: TRBJ1-2; V gene: TRBV6-4; CDR3 length: 12; clone size: -; CDR3 DNA: TGTGCCAGCAGTGACCAGGGTGGTGGCTACACCTTC; CDR3 protein: CASSDQGGGYTF
D gene: -; J gene: TRBJ2-2; V gene: TRBV5-1; CDR3 length: 14; clone size: once; CDR3 DNA: TGCGCCAGCAGCGCAACAGGGTCCACCGGGGAGCTGTTTTTT; CDR3 protein: CASSATGSTGELFF
D gene: TRBD1; J gene: TRBJ1-2; V gene: TRBV29-1; CDR3 length: 16; clone size: -; CDR3 DNA: TGCAGCGTCACTGGGACAGGGATCGGCATCAGTTATGGCTACACCTTC; CDR3 protein: CSVTGTGIGISYGYTF
D gene: -; J gene: TRBJ2-5; V gene: TRBV6-1; CDR3 length: 15; clone size: few; CDR3 DNA: TGTGCCAGCAGTGAATCCGGCTTTAGGACTGAGACCCAGTACTTC; CDR3 protein: CASSESGFRTETQYF
D gene: -; J gene: TRBJ2-2; V gene: TRBV29-1; CDR3 length: 14; clone size: -; CDR3 DNA: TGCAGCGTCTCACTCCTACAGGGCTCCGGGGAGCTGTTTTTT; CDR3 protein: CSVSLLQGSGELFF
D gene: -; J gene: TRBJ2-2; V gene: TRBV6-6; CDR3 length: 16; clone size: -; CDR3 DNA: TGTGCCAGCACCCCCGGGCAGGGGTCGGTCACCGGGGAGCTGTTTTTT; CDR3 protein: CASTPGQGSVTGELFF
D gene: -; J gene: TRBJ2-5; V gene: TRBV4-1; CDR3 length: 16; clone size: -; CDR3 DNA: TGCGCCAGCAGCCAAGATTATTCGGAGGGGTGGTGGACCCAGTACTTC; CDR3 protein: CASSQDYSEGWWTQYF
D gene: -; J gene: TRBJ2-7; V gene: TRBV5-1; CDR3 length: 15; clone size: -; CDR3 DNA: TGCGCCAGCAGCTCCCGCTCGAGGGATCCCGCCGAGCAGTACTTC; CDR3 protein: CASSSRSRDPAEQYF
D gene: -; J gene: TRBJ2-2; V gene: TRBV10-3; CDR3 length: 17; clone size: -; CDR3 DNA: TGTGCCTCGTCGATTATGGGGGGTGAGGGACTCACCGGGGAGCTGTTTTTT; CDR3 protein: CASSIMGGEGLTGELFF
D gene: -; J gene: TRBJ1-5; V gene: TRBV2; CDR3 length: 14; clone size: -; CDR3 DNA: TGTGCCAGCAGTGAGGGGCAGGGGCAGCAGCCCCAGCATTTT; CDR3 protein: CASSEGQGQQPQHF
D gene: -; J gene: TRBJ1-1; V gene: TRBV28; CDR3 length: 12; clone size: -; CDR3 DNA: TGTGCCAGCAGTCTGGTTCGGACTGAAGCTTTCTTT; CDR3 protein: CASSLVRTEAFF
D gene: TRBD1; J gene: TRBJ1-5; V gene: TRBV28; CDR3 length: 15; clone size: -; CDR3 DNA: TGTGCCAGCAGTGGACACAGGGGGACGGGGCAGCCCCAGCATTTT; CDR3 protein: CASSGHRGTGQPQHF
D gene: -; J gene: TRBJ1-5; V gene: TRBV28; CDR3 length: 15; clone size: -; CDR3 DNA: TGTGCCAGCAGTTTCCTCTTCGGGAGCAATCAGCCCCAGCATTTT; CDR3 protein: CASSFLFGSNQPQHF
D gene: TRBD1; J gene: TRBJ1-4; V gene: TRBV10-3; CDR3 length: 12; clone size: -; CDR3 DNA: TGTGCCATCAGAGGGACAGAGGAAAAACTGTTTTTT; CDR3 protein: CAIRGTEEKLFF
D gene: TRBD1; J gene: TRBJ2-3; V gene: TRBV7-2; CDR3 length: 16; clone size: -; CDR3 DNA: TGTGCCAGCAGCCTTCGACAGGGCCTAAGCACAGATACGCAGTATTTT; CDR3 protein: CASSLRQGLSTDTQYF
D gene: -; J gene: TRBJ2-7; V gene: TRBV6-6; CDR3 length: 15; clone size: -; CDR3 DNA: TGTGCCAGCAGTAGCCGGCAGGGAAGCTCCTACGAGCAGTACTTC; CDR3 protein: CASSSRQGSSYEQYF
D gene: -; J gene: TRBJ1-3; V gene: TRBV5-6; CDR3 length: 11; clone size: -; CDR3 DNA: TGTGCCAGCGAGTCTGGAAACACCATATATTTT; CDR3 protein: CASESGNTIYF
D gene: -; J gene: TRBJ1-1; V gene: TRBV5-6; CDR3 length: 14; clone size: -; CDR3 DNA: TGTGCCAGCAGCGGGGGGAGAGATAACACTGAAGCTTTCTTT; CDR3 protein: CASSGGRDNTEAFF
D gene: -; J gene: TRBJ1-2; V gene: TRBV18; CDR3 length: 15; clone size: -; CDR3 DNA: TGTGCCAGCTCAATAACAGAGGGTCAGAACTATGGCTACACCTTC; CDR3 protein: CASSITEGQNYGYTF
D gene: TRBD1; J gene: TRBJ2-2; V gene: TRBV6-6; CDR3 length: 15; clone size: -; CDR3 DNA: TGTGCCAGCAGGACAACAGGGGGCGCCGGCGGGGAGCTGTTTTTT; CDR3 protein: CASRTTGGAGGELFF
D gene: -; J gene: TRBJ2-1; V gene: TRBV11-2; CDR3 length: 13; clone size: -; CDR3 DNA: TGTGCCAGGTGGCTGGGGGCTATCGATGAGCAGTTCTTC; CDR3 protein: CARWLGAIDEQFF
D gene: -; J gene: TRBJ2-5; V gene: TRBV2; CDR3 length: 14; clone size: -; CDR3 DNA: TGTGCCAGCAGTGACTTTACAGGTCAAGAGACCCAGTACTTC; CDR3 protein: CASSDFTGQETQYF
D gene: TRBD1; J gene: TRBJ2-7; V gene: TRBV6-5; CDR3 length: 15; clone size: -; CDR3 DNA: TGTGCCAGCAGTTACGTACAGGGGGCGCTTAGCGAGCAGTACTTC; CDR3 protein: CASSYVQGALSEQYF
D gene: TRBD1; J gene: TRBJ1-2; V gene: TRBV6-1; CDR3 length: 14; clone size: -; CDR3 DNA: TGTGCCAGCAGTGACTCTGACAGGGTTCATGGCTACACCTTC; CDR3 protein: CASSDSDRVHGYTF
D gene: -; J gene: TRBJ1-4; V gene: TRBV28; CDR3 length: 17; clone size: -; CDR3 DNA: TGTGCCAGCAGTTTATGGGCTTTAGATGGGCTTAATGAAAAACTGTTTTTT; CDR3 protein: CASSLWALDGLNEKLFF
D gene: TRBD2; J gene: TRBJ2-3; V gene: TRBV13; CDR3 length: 17; clone size: -; CDR3 DNA: TGTGCCAGCAGCTTAAGAGGACTAGCGGTAGGCACAGATACGCAGTATTTT; CDR3 protein: CASSLRGLAVGTDTQYF
D gene: TRBD1; J gene: TRBJ1-5; V gene: TRBV18; CDR3 length: 15; clone size: -; CDR3 DNA: TGTGCCAGCTCAGAAAACAGGGGGAGGAATCAGCCCCAGCATTTT; CDR3 protein: CASSENRGRNQPQHF
D gene: -; J gene: TRBJ2-5; V gene: TRBV6-7; CDR3 length: 12; clone size: once; CDR3 DNA: TGTGCCATCCGACCGGGGCAAGAGACCCAGTACTTC; CDR3 protein: CAIRPGQETQYF
D gene: TRBD1; J gene: TRBJ2-5; V gene: TRBV28; CDR3 length: 14; clone size: -; CDR3 DNA: TGTGCCAGCAGTTTCCCGGACAGGGGAGAGACCCAGTACTTC; CDR3 protein: CASSFPDRGETQYF